The text below deals with one T cell receptor beta chain. Its antigen is as yet unknown. Sequence at one end of the junction differs from germline and may be a read error. The CDR3 is 15 amino acids. The sample comes from a study of post-analysis software for immune sequencing data. TCR beta libraries were prepared from cDNA with unique molecular identifiers. Each CDR3 protein gets one entry after TCRdb re-called the PCR reads with MiXCR. The sample lists about 680,000 distinct CDR3 sequences, 55% to 60% seen once, with approximately 10% in the top ten. Study results and caveats: Included in a set of about 5 TRBV segments more frequent in patients than controls were TRBV5-6, TRBV5-1 and TRBV20-1. Strong co-clustering by F measure was seen for same-batch samples.

The rearrangement joins TRBV12-3 or TRBV12-4 to TRBJ2-3, with 7 bases identical to TRBD1. This TCR derives from a girl aged 2 to 9 with multiple sclerosis. The specimen was blood. The CDR3 DNA reads as TGTGCCAGCAGTAGCGACAGGGTTAACACAGATGCGCAGTATTTT. Translating gives CASSSDRVNTDAQYF.